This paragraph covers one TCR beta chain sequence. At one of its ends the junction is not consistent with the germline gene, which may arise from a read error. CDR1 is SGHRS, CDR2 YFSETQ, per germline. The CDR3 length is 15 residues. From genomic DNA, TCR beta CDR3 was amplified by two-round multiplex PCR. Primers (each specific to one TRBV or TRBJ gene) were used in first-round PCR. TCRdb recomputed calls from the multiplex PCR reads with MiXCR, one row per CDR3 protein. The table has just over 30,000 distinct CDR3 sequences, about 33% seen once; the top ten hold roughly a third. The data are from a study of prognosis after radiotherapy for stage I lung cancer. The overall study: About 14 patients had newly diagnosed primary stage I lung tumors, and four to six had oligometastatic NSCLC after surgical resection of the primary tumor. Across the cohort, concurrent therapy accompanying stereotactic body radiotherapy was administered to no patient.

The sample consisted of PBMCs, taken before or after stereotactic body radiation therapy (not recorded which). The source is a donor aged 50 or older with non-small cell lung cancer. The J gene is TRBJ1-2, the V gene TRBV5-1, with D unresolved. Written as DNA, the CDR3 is TGTGCCAGCAGCATGAACAGCGGGCCGAACTATGGCTACACCTTC. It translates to CASSMNSGPNYGYTF.